The rows below give T cell receptor beta chains drawn from one sample of a study of technical replicates of blood from a handful of donors. Assay: immunoSEQ multiplex PCR; the TCRdb copy retains only in-frame clones and omits some. The sample carries over 10,000 clones, just under 95% recorded once. Sample: PBMCs. The receptor source for this set is a human donor in good health. CDR3s include the opening cysteine and the closing phenylalanine or tryptophan. A D gene is named only where the DNA matches it firmly. Where a row states a size, it is once, few, many or the class of an expanded clone; other rows omit it.

j_call,d_call,clone_size,v_call,cdr3_aa,cdr3_nt
TRBJ2-1,TRBD1,NA,TRBV10-1,CASSGQGDYNEQFF,TGCGCCAGTTCAGGACAGGGGGACTACAATGAGCAGTTCTTC
TRBJ1-1,TRBD1,NA,TRBV27,CASSSRTGDTEAFF,TGTGCCAGCAGTTCCCGGACAGGGGACACTGAAGCTTTCTTT
TRBJ2-7,NA,NA,TRBV5-1,CASSLSPVYEQYF,TGCGCCAGCAGCTTGTCCCCGGTGTACGAGCAGTACTTC
TRBJ2-1,NA,NA,TRBV12-5,CASGQGYNEQFF,TGTGCTAGTGGTCAGGGATACAATGAGCAGTTCTTC
TRBJ2-2,TRBD1,NA,TRBV6-1,CASSGQGDTGELFF,TGTGCCAGCAGTGGACAGGGGGACACCGGGGAGCTGTTTTTT
TRBJ2-5,NA,once,TRBV5-1,CASSFIGVKEETQYF,TGCGCCAGCAGCTTTATAGGGGTGAAAGAAGAGACCCAGTACTTC
TRBJ2-7,TRBD1,NA,TRBV27,CASSPSTGGATYEQYF,TGTGCCAGCAGTCCATCGACAGGGGGCGCGACCTACGAGCAGTACTTC
TRBJ2-7,TRBD2,NA,TRBV4-2,CASSQDLGGLAISYEQYF,TGTGCCAGCAGCCAAGACTTAGGGGGACTAGCGATCTCCTACGAGCAGTACTTC
TRBJ1-5,NA,NA,TRBV27,CASSLFYPEQKLDQPQHF,TGTGCCAGCAGTTTATTTTACCCTGAACAGAAGTTGGATCAGCCCCAGCATTTT
TRBJ1-5,NA,NA,TRBV6-5,CASSSGSQPQHF,TGTGCCAGCAGTTCAGGTAGTCAGCCCCAGCATTTT
TRBJ2-1,TRBD2,NA,TRBV27,CASSSIAGHYNEQFF,TGTGCCAGCAGTTCGATAGCGGGACACTACAATGAGCAGTTCTTC
TRBJ2-5,NA,NA,TRBV11-3,CASSLWAGETQYF,TGTGCCAGCAGCTTATGGGCTGGGGAGACCCAGTACTTC
TRBJ2-1,TRBD1,NA,TRBV5-5,CASSSDRYTYNEQFF,TGTGCCAGCAGCTCGGACAGGTATACCTACAATGAGCAGTTCTTC
TRBJ2-1,NA,NA,TRBV5-1,CASSLASWNEQFF,TGCGCCAGCAGCTTGGCTAGTTGGAATGAGCAGTTCTTC
TRBJ2-2,TRBD1,once,TRBV7-2,CASSYRQGVTGELFF,TGTGCCAGCAGCTACCGACAGGGGGTCACCGGGGAGCTGTTTTTT
TRBJ2-3,NA,NA,TRBV28,CASTRQATGDTQYF,TGTGCCAGCACGAGACAGGCGACGGGGGATACGCAGTATTTT
TRBJ1-1,NA,NA,TRBV7-9,CASSSGSLPGAFF,TGTGCCAGCAGCTCGGGATCACTTCCTGGAGCTTTCTTT
TRBJ1-5,TRBD1,NA,TRBV27,CASSSAGTGHQPQHF,TGTGCCAGCAGTTCGGCCGGGACAGGGCATCAGCCCCAGCATTTT
TRBJ2-3,TRBD2,NA,TRBV28,CASIIAGGVKDTQYF,TGTGCCAGCATAATAGCGGGAGGAGTGAAAGATACGCAGTATTTT
TRBJ2-3,TRBD2,NA,TRBV27,CASSFPRGGGTDTQYF,TGTGCCAGCAGTTTCCCTCGGGGGGGAGGCACAGATACGCAGTATTTT
TRBJ1-4,TRBD1,few,TRBV6-1,CASSPAEGQVVKLFF,TGTGCCAGCAGTCCCGCGGAGGGACAGGTCGTAAAACTGTTTTTT
TRBJ2-1,TRBD1,NA,TRBV19,CASSGTGREQFF,TGTGCCAGTAGTGGGACAGGAAGAGAGCAGTTCTTC
TRBJ2-1,TRBD1,NA,TRBV19,CASSNYRDRRGNEQFF,TGTGCCAGTAGTAACTACCGGGACAGAAGAGGCAATGAGCAGTTCTTC
TRBJ2-7,NA,NA,TRBV29-1,CSASRAYEQYF,TGCAGCGCCTCGAGGGCGTACGAGCAGTACTTC
TRBJ2-1,TRBD1,NA,TRBV5-8,CASSETGDYNEQFF,TGTGCCAGCAGCGAGACAGGGGACTACAATGAGCAGTTCTTC
TRBJ2-3,NA,NA,TRBV5-4,CASRLEQGTDTQYF,TGTGCCAGCAGGCTGGAACAGGGCACAGATACGCAGTATTTT
TRBJ2-7,TRBD1,once,TRBV6-1,CASSRPGQGDYEQYF,TGTGCCAGCAGTCGACCGGGACAGGGGGATTACGAGCAGTACTTC
TRBJ1-2,TRBD1,NA,TRBV19,CASSALDREVHGYTF,TGTGCCAGTAGTGCCTTGGACAGGGAAGTACATGGCTACACCTTC
TRBJ2-3,NA,NA,TRBV7-2,CASSPATGDTQYF,TGTGCCAGCAGCCCCGCCACAGGAGATACGCAGTATTTT
TRBJ2-7,TRBD2,NA,TRBV27,CASRTSGSYEQYF,TGTGCCAGCAGGACTAGCGGAAGCTACGAGCAGTACTTC
TRBJ2-4,NA,NA,TRBV5-4,CASSPAENIQYF,TGTGCCAGCAGCCCGGCGGAAAACATTCAGTACTTC
TRBJ2-2,TRBD2,NA,TRBV30,CAWSLAGGNTGELFF,TGTGCCTGGAGCCTAGCGGGAGGGAACACCGGGGAGCTGTTTTTT
TRBJ1-5,TRBD1,NA,TRBV5-1,CASSATGGQQPQHF,TGCGCCAGCAGCGCGACAGGGGGCCAACAGCCCCAGCATTTT
TRBJ1-4,TRBD1,once,TRBV5-1,CASSLGTGGFEKLFF,TGCGCCAGCAGCTTGGGGACAGGAGGCTTTGAAAAACTGTTTTTT
TRBJ2-5,TRBD2,NA,TRBV7-9,CASSPQAGGVGETQYF,TGTGCCAGCAGCCCCCAAGCGGGAGGGGTAGGAGAGACCCAGTACTTC
TRBJ2-7,TRBD2,NA,TRBV28,CASSQAGTSGSYEQYF,TGTGCCAGCAGTCAAGCCGGGACTAGCGGGAGTTACGAGCAGTACTTC
TRBJ1-5,NA,NA,TRBV5-6,CASSPRIGQGNQPQHF,TGTGCCAGCAGCCCCCGAATCGGCCAGGGGAATCAGCCCCAGCATTTT
TRBJ1-4,NA,NA,TRBV7-3,CASSQLEVATNEKLFF,TGTGCCAGCAGCCAACTAGAAGTTGCAACTAATGAAAAACTGTTTTTT
TRBJ2-7,TRBD2,few,TRBV10-2,CASSDGSSGTYEQYF,TGCGCCAGCAGTGATGGGTCTAGCGGGACCTACGAGCAGTACTTC
TRBJ2-3,TRBD1,NA,TRBV25-1,CASSEVPDRGGTDTQYF,TGTGCCAGCAGTGAAGTCCCCGACAGGGGAGGCACAGATACGCAGTATTTT
TRBJ2-3,NA,NA,TRBV11-2,CASSLDTSTDTQYF,TGTGCCAGCAGCTTAGACACTAGCACAGATACGCAGTATTTT
TRBJ2-5,TRBD2,once,TRBV6-6,CASSLRGGRETQYF,TGTGCCAGCAGTCTCCGGGGGGGTCGGGAGACCCAGTACTTC
TRBJ2-7,TRBD1,NA,TRBV18,CASSPSGTGVHEQYF,TGTGCCAGCTCACCCTCGGGGACAGGGGTCCACGAGCAGTACTTC
TRBJ2-1,TRBD2,NA,TRBV5-4,CASSRTSGSLEDEQFF,TGTGCCAGCAGCAGGACTAGCGGGAGTCTGGAGGATGAGCAGTTCTTC
TRBJ2-5,TRBD1,NA,TRBV28,CASSSPRDRGLLETQYF,TGTGCCAGCAGTTCACCTCGGGACAGGGGGCTTTTGGAGACCCAGTACTTC
TRBJ1-1,TRBD1,NA,TRBV12-5,CASGWGTGVTEAFF,TGTGCTAGTGGTTGGGGGACAGGGGTTACTGAAGCTTTCTTT
TRBJ2-7,TRBD2,NA,TRBV5-4,CASSGSGLAEQYF,TGTGCCAGCAGCGGCTCGGGACTAGCCGAGCAGTACTTC
TRBJ1-2,TRBD1,NA,TRBV5-1,CASSLGTGNYGYTF,TGCGCCAGCAGCTTGGGGACAGGGAACTATGGCTACACCTTC
TRBJ2-2,TRBD2,NA,TRBV28,CASSTTGTSAGELFF,TGTGCCAGCAGTACCACTGGGACTAGCGCCGGGGAGCTGTTTTTT
TRBJ2-7,TRBD1,NA,TRBV4-2,CASSQEARGLIEQYF,TGTGCCAGCAGCCAAGAGGCCAGGGGGCTAATCGAGCAGTACTTC
TRBJ2-3,TRBD2,NA,TRBV19,CASARGLAGGDTQYF,TGTGCCAGTGCCCGGGGGCTAGCGGGAGGGGATACGCAGTATTTT
TRBJ1-1,NA,NA,TRBV5-1,CASSLAGGSAEAFF,TGCGCCAGCAGCTTGGCCGGAGGGTCCGCTGAAGCTTTCTTT
TRBJ2-7,NA,NA,TRBV7-6,CASSLDGGATYEQYF,TGTGCCAGCAGCTTAGACGGAGGCGCTACCTACGAGCAGTACTTC
TRBJ1-1,NA,NA,TRBV10-2,CASTGQSYTEAFF,TGCGCCAGCACCGGACAGTCCTACACTGAAGCTTTCTTT
TRBJ2-2,NA,NA,TRBV11-1,CASSHPANTGELFF,TGTGCCAGCAGCCACCCGGCGAACACCGGGGAGCTGTTTTTT
TRBJ2-6,NA,NA,TRBV5-1,CASSLGGDSSGANVLTF,TGCGCCAGCAGCTTGGGGGGGGACAGCTCTGGGGCCAACGTCCTGACTTTC
TRBJ2-7,NA,NA,TRBV30,CAWRGAFRGNYEQYF,TGTGCCTGGAGGGGAGCATTTAGGGGGAACTACGAGCAGTACTTC